This T cell receptor (beta chain) emerged from a study of T cells in Graves' hyperthyroidism and ophthalmopathy. This clonotype was detected many times. The CDR3 consists of 14 residues. V dropped 3 bases and J dropped 5 bases, with 10 bases sitting between them. RNA transcripts served as the template for amplifying TCR beta CDR3 regions. A set of HTBI primers served as the primers for a first-round RT-PCR of the TCR CDR3. TCRdb fed the multiplex PCR reads into MiXCR, producing one record per CDR3 protein. Of around 700,000 distinct CDR3 sequences listed, over 35% are singletons. The sample taken for sequencing was blood. The rearrangement links TRBV12-3 or TRBV12-4 to TRBJ1-4; D remains ambiguous. The clonotype originates from a woman between 40 and 55 years old with Graves' hyperthyroidism. CDR3 sequence reads: CASSLDVENEKLFF. The CDR3 DNA follows: TGTGCCAGCAGTTTGGACGTAGAAAATGAAAAACTGTTTTTT.